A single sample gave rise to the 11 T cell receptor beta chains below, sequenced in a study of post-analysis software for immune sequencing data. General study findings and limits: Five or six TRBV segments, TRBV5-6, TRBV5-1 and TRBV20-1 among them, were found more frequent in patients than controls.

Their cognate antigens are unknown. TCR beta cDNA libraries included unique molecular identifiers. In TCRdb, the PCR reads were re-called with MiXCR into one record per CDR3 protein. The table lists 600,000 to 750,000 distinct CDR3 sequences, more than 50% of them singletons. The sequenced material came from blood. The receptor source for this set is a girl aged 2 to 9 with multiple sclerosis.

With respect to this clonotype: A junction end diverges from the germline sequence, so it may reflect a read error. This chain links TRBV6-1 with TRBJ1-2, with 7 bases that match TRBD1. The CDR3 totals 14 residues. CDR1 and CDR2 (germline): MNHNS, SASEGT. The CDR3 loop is CASSEIGTAYSYTF. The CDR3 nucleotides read TGTGCCAGCAGTGAAATAGGGACAGCCTATAGCTACACCTTC.

CDR3 sequence (DNA): TGTGCCAGCAGTTTATCCCAGGGGGGGGGCAATGAGCAGTTCTTC. Its protein is CASSLSQGGGNEQFF. This sequence joins TRBV27 and TRBJ2-1, with D tentatively TRBD1 or TRBD2 (7 bases each). The germline V gene has CDR1 MNHEY and CDR2 SMNVEV (reference sequence). The length of the CDR3 is 15 residues. V was shortened by 0 bases and J by 6 bases, with 12 bases between the two germline ends.

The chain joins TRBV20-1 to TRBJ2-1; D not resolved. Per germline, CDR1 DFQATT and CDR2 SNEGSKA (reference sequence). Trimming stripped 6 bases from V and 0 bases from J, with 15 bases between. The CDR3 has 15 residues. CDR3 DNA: TGCAGTGCCTCTACCAGTATCCCCTCCTACAATGAGCAGTTCTTC. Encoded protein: CSASTSIPSYNEQFF.

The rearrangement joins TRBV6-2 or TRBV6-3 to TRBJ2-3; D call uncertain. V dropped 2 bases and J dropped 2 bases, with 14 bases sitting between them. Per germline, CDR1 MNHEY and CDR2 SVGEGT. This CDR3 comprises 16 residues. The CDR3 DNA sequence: TGTGCCAGCAGTTACGGTAAAATTGGACCCACAGATACGCAGTATTTT. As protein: CASSYGKIGPTDTQYF.

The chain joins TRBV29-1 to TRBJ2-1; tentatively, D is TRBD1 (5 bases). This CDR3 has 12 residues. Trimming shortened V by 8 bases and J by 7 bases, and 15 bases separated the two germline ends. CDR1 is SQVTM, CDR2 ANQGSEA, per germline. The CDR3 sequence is CSLGHPGNEQFF. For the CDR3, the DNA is TGCAGCCTCGGACACCCAGGGAATGAGCAGTTCTTC.

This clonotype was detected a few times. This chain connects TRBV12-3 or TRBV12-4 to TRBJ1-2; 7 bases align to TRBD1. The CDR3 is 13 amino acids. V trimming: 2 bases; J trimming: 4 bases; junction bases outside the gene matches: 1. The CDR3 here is CASSLRDSYGYTF. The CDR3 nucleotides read TGTGCCAGCAGTTTAAGGGACAGCTATGGCTACACCTTC.

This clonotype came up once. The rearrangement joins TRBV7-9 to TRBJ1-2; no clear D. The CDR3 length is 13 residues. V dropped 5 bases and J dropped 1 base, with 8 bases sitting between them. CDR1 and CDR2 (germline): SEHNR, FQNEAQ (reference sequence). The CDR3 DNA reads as TGTGCCAGCAGCGGCGCCGATAACTATGGCTACACCTTC. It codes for CASSGADNYGYTF.

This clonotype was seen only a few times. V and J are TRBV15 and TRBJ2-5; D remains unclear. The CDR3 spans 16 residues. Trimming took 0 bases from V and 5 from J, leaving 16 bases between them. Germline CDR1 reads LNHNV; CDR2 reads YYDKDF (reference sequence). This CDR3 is CATSRDGDSSAETQYF. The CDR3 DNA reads TGTGCCACCAGCAGAGATGGAGACTCCTCAGCGGAGACCCAGTACTTC.

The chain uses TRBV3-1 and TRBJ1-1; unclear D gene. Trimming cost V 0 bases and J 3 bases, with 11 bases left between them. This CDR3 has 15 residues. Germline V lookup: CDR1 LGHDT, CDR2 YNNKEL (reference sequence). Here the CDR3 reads CASSQDEGFYTEAFF. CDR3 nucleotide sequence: TGTGCCAGCAGCCAAGATGAAGGGTTTTACACTGAAGCTTTCTTT.

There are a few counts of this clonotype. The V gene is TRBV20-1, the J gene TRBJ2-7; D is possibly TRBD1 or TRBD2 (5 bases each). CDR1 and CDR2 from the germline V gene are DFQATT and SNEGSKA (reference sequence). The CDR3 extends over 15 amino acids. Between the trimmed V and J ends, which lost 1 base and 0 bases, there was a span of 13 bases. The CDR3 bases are TGCAGTGCTAGAGGGGGCCGGGACGTCTCCTACGAGCAGTACTTC. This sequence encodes CSARGGRDVSYEQYF.

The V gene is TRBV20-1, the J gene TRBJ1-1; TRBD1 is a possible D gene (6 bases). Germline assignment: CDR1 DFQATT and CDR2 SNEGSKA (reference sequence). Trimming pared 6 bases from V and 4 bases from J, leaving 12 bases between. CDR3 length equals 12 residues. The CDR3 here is CSAGRGGTEAFF. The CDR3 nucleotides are TGCAGTGCGGGAAGGGGGGGCACTGAAGCTTTCTTT.